The T cell receptor (beta chain) under discussion was sequenced for a study of naive and memory T cell subsets. A UMI-containing oligonucleotide was joined by 3' ligation to the TCR cDNA template. The V gene lost 8 bases and the J gene lost 5 bases, with 10 bases spanning the gap. CDR1 and CDR2 from the germline V gene are SNHLY and FYNNEI. The length of the CDR3 is 13 residues. Four PCR rounds used nested alpha and beta constant region primers plus the SP2 primer. MiXCR was run by TCRdb on the 5' RACE reads, yielding one entry per CDR3 protein. The table records tens of thousands of distinct CDR3 sequences, over 7% of them present only once.

The clonotype originates from a male donor in good health. The rearrangement links TRBV2 to TRBJ1-6; TRBD1 might be the D (5 bases). The CDR3, as DNA: TGTGCCAGCGGCGGACAAGATAATTCACCCCTCCACTTT. As protein: CASGGQDNSPLHF.